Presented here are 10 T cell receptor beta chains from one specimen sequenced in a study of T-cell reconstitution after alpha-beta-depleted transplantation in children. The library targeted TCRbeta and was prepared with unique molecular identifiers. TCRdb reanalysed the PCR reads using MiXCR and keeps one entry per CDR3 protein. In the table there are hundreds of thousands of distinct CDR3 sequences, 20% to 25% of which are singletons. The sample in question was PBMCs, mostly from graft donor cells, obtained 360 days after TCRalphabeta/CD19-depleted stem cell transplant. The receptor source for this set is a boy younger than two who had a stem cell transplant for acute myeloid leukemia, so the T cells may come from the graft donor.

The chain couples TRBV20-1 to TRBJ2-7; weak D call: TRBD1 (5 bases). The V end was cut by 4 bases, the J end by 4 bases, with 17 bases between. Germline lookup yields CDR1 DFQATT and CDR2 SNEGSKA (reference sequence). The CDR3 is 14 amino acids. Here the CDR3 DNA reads TGCAGTGCTACCCCGACAGCCCCCTCATACGAGCAGTACGTC. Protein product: CSATPTAPSYEQYV.

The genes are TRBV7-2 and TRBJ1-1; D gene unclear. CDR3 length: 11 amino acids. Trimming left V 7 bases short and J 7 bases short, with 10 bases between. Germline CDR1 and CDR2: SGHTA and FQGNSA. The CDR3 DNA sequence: TGTGCCAGCATCCGCAGAAGTGAAGCTTTCTTT. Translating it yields CASIRRSEAFF. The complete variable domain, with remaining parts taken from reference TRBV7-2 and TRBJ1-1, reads GAGVSQSPSNKVTEKGKDVELRCDPISGHTALYWYRQSLGQGLEFLIYFQGNSAPDKSGLPSDRFSAERTGGSVSTLTIQRTQQEDSAVYLCASIRRSEAFFGQGTRLTVV.

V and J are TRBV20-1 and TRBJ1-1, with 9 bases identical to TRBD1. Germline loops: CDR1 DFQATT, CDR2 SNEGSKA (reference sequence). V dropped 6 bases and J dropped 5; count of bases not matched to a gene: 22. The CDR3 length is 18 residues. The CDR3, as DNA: TGCAGTGCAAAGGGGGCGGTCCACCGGGACAGGGTCTTTACTGAAGCTTTCTTT. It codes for CSAKGAVHRDRVFTEAFF.

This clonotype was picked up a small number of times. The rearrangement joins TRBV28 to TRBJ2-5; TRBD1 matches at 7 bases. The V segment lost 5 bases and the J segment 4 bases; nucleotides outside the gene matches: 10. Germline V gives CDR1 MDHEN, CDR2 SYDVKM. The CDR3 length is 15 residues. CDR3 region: CASSPEQGFRETQYF. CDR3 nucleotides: TGTGCCAGCAGTCCGGAACAGGGGTTTAGAGAGACCCAGTACTTC.

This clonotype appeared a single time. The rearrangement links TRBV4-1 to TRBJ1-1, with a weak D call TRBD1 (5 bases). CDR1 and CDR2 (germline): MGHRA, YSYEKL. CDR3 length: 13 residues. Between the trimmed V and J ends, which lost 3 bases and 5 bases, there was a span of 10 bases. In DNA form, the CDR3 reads TGCGCCAGCAGCCATACTGGGGGGACTGAAGCTTTCTTT. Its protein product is CASSHTGGTEAFF.

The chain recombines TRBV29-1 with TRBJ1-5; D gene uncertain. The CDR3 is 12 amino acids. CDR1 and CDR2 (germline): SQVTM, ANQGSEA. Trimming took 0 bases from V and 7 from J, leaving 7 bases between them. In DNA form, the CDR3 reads TGCAGCGTTGAAGAGCACGGCCAGCCCCAGCATTTT. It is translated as CSVEEHGQPQHF.

The CDR3 loop reads CASSLDISQGNEQYV. The CDR3 nucleotides are TGCGCCAGCAGCTTGGACATAAGTCAGGGCAACGAGCAGTACGTC. The chain recombines TRBV5-1 with TRBJ2-7, with D possibly matching TRBD1 (5 bases). Germline CDR1 and CDR2: SGHRS and YFSETQ. The CDR3 is 15 amino acids. V dropped 0 bases and J dropped 5 bases, with 15 bases sitting between them.

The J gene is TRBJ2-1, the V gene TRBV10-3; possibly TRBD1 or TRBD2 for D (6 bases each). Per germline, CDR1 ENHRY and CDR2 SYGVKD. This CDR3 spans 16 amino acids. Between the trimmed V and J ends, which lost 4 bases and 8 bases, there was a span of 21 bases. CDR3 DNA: TGTGCCATCAGTGTGGGGGGCCGCCCGGGGTATGATGAGCAGTTCTTC. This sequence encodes CAISVGGRPGYDEQFF.

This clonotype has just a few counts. CDR3 in DNA: TGTGCCAGCAGTTACTCGACGCATCCTTCCTACGAGCAGTACTTC. It specifies CASSYSTHPSYEQYF. V usage is TRBV6-2 or TRBV6-3 and J usage is TRBJ2-7; D ambiguous. Trimming removed 0 bases from V and 1 base from J, with 10 bases in between. Looked up from germline, CDR1 is MNHEY and CDR2 is SVGEGT. The CDR3 sequence is 15 residues long.

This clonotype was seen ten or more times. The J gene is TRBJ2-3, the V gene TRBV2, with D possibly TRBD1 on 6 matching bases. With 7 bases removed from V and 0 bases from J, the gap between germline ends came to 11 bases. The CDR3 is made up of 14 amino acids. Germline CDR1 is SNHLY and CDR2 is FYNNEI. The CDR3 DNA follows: TGTGCCAGCATTAGGACAGCGAGCACAGATACGCAGTATTTT. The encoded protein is CASIRTASTDTQYF. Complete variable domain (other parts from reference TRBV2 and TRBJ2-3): EPEVTQTPSHQVTQMGQEVILRCVPISNHLYFYWYRQILGQKVEFLVSFYNNEISEKSEIFDDQFSVERPDGSNFTLKIRSTKLEDSAMYFCASIRTASTDTQYFGPGTRLTVL.